This T cell receptor (beta chain) stems from a study of blood T cell repertoires in COVID-19. Study information: COVID-19 samples from acute and convalescent phases originated in the United States, Italy and Spain. The analysed material was cDNA or gDNA that came from T cells, B-cell-depleted T cells, or PBMCs.

In the authors' methods: From reference gene primer amplification, estimates of nucleated cell counts were derived. This table comes from immunoSEQ multiplex PCR, and its TCRdb copy is limited to in-frame clones, with some not included. That table furnishes V, J and clone size, whereas the DNA furnished D and trimming. Among approximately 100,000 clones listed, under 90% were seen once. This CDR3 has 15 amino acids. Germline trimming cut 7 bases from V and 6 bases from J; bases unmatched to any gene: 7. Germline lookup yields CDR1 LGHNT and CDR2 FRNRAP. This chain connects TRBV12-5 to TRBJ1-5, with 12 bases aligning to TRBD1. The source of this sequence is a human donor in a cohort sampled during active or convalescent COVID-19. Source material: peripheral blood. The CDR3 loop is CASVGDRGLGQPQHF. The CDR3 DNA is TGTGCTAGTGTTGGGGACAGGGGGCTCGGTCAGCCCCAGCATTTT.